Below, 16 T cell receptor beta chains from the same sample are listed, as sequenced in a study of blood T cells in healthy people across ages. Alongside a J-beta primer mix, a sample-barcoded 5' primer served in a second PCR lasting about 7 to 12 cycles. A single record per CDR3 protein comes from TCRdb applying MiXCR to the 5' RACE reads. The table lists 650,000 to 1,000,000 distinct CDR3 sequences, around 36% of them singletons. Material: blood. These receptors originate from a man younger than 30 in good health.

This clonotype was picked up a small number of times. The J gene is TRBJ2-1, the V gene TRBV6-5; D tentatively fits TRBD1 or TRBD2 (5 bases each). The V and J ends lost 5 bases and 10 bases respectively, with 18 bases between them. This CDR3 is built from 14 residues. The V gene's germline CDR1 is MNHEY and CDR2 SVGAGI. CDR3 residues: CASSLRRDPAEQFF. CDR3 in DNA: TGTGCCAGCAGTCTCCGCCGGGACCCCGCGGAGCAGTTCTTC.

The chain combines TRBV4-2 with TRBJ2-2; 11 nucleotides align to TRBD2. The CDR3 extends over 16 amino acids. After removal of 0 bases from V and 5 bases from J, the junction contained 2 bases not matched to a gene. The germline V gene encodes CDR1 LGHNA and CDR2 YNFKEQ. In nucleotides, the CDR3 is TGTGCCAGCAGCCAAGAGACTAGCGGGGAAACCGGGGAGCTGTTTTTT. Its protein is CASSQETSGETGELFF.

The sample holds many counts of this clonotype. The chain recombines TRBV20-1 with TRBJ2-7; D call uncertain. Between the trimmed V and J ends, which lost 2 bases and 1 base, there was a span of 9 bases. This CDR3 has 13 residues. Germline assignment: CDR1 DFQATT and CDR2 SNEGSKA (reference sequence). The CDR3, as DNA: TGCAGTGCTAGAAAGTCGGAATCCTACGAGCAGTACTTC. Translated: CSARKSESYEQYF.

On this clonotype itself: The junction does not match germline at one end; this may be a read error. V is TRBV20-1 and J is TRBJ1-1; D is ambiguous. Per germline, CDR1 DFQATT and CDR2 SNEGSKA (reference sequence). The CDR3 covers 12 residues. In DNA, the CDR3 is TGCAGTACTAGATCAGCGGGCTCCGAAGCTTTCTTT. The encoded protein is CSTRSAGSEAFF.

This clonotype showed up just a few times. In DNA, the CDR3 is TGTGCCAGCAGCCGCACGGATCAAGAGACCCAGTACTTC. Amino acids: CASSRTDQETQYF. The chain carries TRBV5-4 and TRBJ2-5; D is undetermined. CDR1 is SGHNT, CDR2 YYREEE, per germline (reference sequence). Trimming took 4 bases from V and 2 from J, leaving 9 bases between them. This CDR3 region has 13 residues.

The chain has TRBV27 and TRBJ1-1; 12 nucleotides align to TRBD1. The junction had 4 bases not matched to a gene; V was cut back by 2 bases and J by 3 bases. Germline assignment: CDR1 MNHEY and CDR2 SMNVEV (reference sequence). The CDR3 consists of 16 residues. CDR3 coding DNA: TGTGCCAGCAGTTTAGGGGGACAGGGGGCGTACACTGAAGCTTTCTTT. It codes for CASSLGGQGAYTEAFF.

This clonotype was seen repeatedly, ten times or more. The V gene is TRBV28, the J gene TRBJ2-3, with TRBD2 matching over 7 bases. Germline trimming cut 4 bases from V and 2 bases from J; bases unmatched to any gene: 9. CDR1 is MDHEN and CDR2 is SYDVKM in the germline V gene. This CDR3 spans 16 amino acids. The DNA for the CDR3 is TGTGCCAGCAGTTACTCTCTAGCGGAGTCCACAGATACGCAGTATTTT. Its translation: CASSYSLAESTDTQYF.

CDR3 sequence reads: CASSQNTGEVRSNYGYTF. CDR3 bases: TGCGCCAGCAGCCAAAACACAGGGGAGGTTAGATCTAACTATGGCTACACCTTC. The J gene is TRBJ1-2, the V gene TRBV4-3; 7 bases are shared with TRBD1. Germline values: CDR1 LGHNA, CDR2 YSLEER. With V trimmed by 2 bases and J by 0 bases, 12 bases remained unmatched. The CDR3 covers 18 residues.

The V and J genes are TRBV3-1 and TRBJ2-7, with 8 bases that match TRBD1. CDR1 and CDR2 from the germline V gene are LGHDT and YNNKEL (reference sequence). The CDR3 is 13 residues long. The V and J ends lost 4 bases and 10 bases, in that order; junction bases with no gene match: 9. CDR3 in DNA: TGTGCCAGCAGCCGAGGACAGGGTACGAGCCAGTACTTC. Protein product: CASSRGQGTSQYF.

The gene calls are TRBV6-2 or TRBV6-3 and TRBJ1-1, with no clear D. Germline assignment: CDR1 MNHEY and CDR2 SVGEGT. The CDR3 sequence is 12 residues long. Trimming took off 6 bases at V and 3 bases at J, with 8 bases between the two ends. Here the CDR3 reads CASREPDTEAFF. CDR3 bases: TGTGCCAGCAGGGAACCCGACACTGAAGCTTTCTTT.

The V gene is TRBV20-1, the J gene TRBJ1-2; D gene unclear. V shed 0 bases and J shed 3 bases, with 11 bases lying between them. CDR1 is DFQATT, CDR2 SNEGSKA, per germline (reference sequence). CDR3 size: 14 residues. DNA of the CDR3: TGCAGTGCTAGAGATGGGTCGGCGGACTATGGCTACACCTTC. Protein sequence: CSARDGSADYGYTF.

The CDR3 region has the DNA TGCGCCAGCAGGCCGGGGACTAGCGGGGGAACCGAGCAGTACTTC. Translation gives CASRPGTSGGTEQYF. The V and J genes are TRBV4-3 and TRBJ2-7; 14 nucleotides line up with TRBD2. Germline V gene sequence: CDR1 LGHNA, CDR2 YSLEER. This CDR3 is built from 15 residues. The V gene end was trimmed by 6 bases and the J gene end by 6 bases; junction bases not matched to a gene: 7.

A remark on this clonotype: This may come from a read error, since a much larger clone is one base off. The V and J genes are TRBV10-3 and TRBJ2-7, with 7 bases identical to TRBD1. Germline V gives CDR1 ENHRY, CDR2 SYGVKD. The length of the CDR3 is 14 residues. V was pared by 3 bases and J by 1 base, with 3 bases of the junction left unmatched. CDR3 in DNA: TGTGCCATCAGTGATTACAGGGGTTCCTACGAGCAGTACTTC. Its translation: CAISDYRGSYEQYF.

V usage is TRBV7-9 and J usage is TRBJ2-7; TRBD1 matches 9 bases. V shed 5 bases, J shed 2 bases, and the junction held 7 bases outside the gene matches. Germline CDR1 is SEHNR and CDR2 is FQNEAQ (reference sequence). The CDR3 has 15 residues. For the CDR3, the DNA is TGTGCCAGCAGCCCACAGGGGGCAAGGGCCTACGAGCAGTACTTC. Translating it yields CASSPQGARAYEQYF.

The sample holds a few counts of this clonotype. This chain uses TRBV11-2 with TRBJ1-2, with 9 bases lining up with TRBD1. Looked up from germline, CDR1 is SGHAT and CDR2 is FQNNGV. Losses at the gene ends were 7 bases for V and 5 bases for J; bases not matched to a gene: 8. CDR3 length equals 14 residues. CDR3 in amino acids: CASIIGTGPYGYTF. In DNA, the CDR3 is TGTGCCAGCATTATAGGGACAGGGCCATATGGCTACACCTTC.

The chain uses TRBV10-3 and TRBJ1-6; D unresolved. CDR1 is ENHRY, CDR2 SYGVKD, per germline. This CDR3 region has 14 residues. V lost 0 bases, J lost 10 bases, and 10 bases lay in between. This CDR3 reads CAISESGLGSPLHF. CDR3 sequence (DNA): TGTGCCATCAGTGAGTCGGGCCTTGGCTCACCCCTCCACTTT.